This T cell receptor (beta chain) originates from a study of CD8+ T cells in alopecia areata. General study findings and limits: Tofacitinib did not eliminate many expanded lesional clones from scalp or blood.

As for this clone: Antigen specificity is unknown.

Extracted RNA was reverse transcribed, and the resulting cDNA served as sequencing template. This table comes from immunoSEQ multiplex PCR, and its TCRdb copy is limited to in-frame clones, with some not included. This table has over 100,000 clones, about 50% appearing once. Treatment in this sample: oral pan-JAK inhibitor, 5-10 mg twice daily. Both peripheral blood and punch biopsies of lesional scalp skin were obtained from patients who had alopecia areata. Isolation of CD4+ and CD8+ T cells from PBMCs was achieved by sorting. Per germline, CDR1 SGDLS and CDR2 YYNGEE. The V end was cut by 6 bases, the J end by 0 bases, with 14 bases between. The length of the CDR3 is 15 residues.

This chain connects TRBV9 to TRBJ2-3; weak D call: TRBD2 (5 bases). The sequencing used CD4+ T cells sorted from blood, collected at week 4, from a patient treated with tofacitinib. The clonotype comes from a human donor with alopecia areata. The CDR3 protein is CASTLDGKSTDTQYF. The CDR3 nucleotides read TGTGCCAGCACCCTTGACGGGAAAAGCACAGATACGCAGTATTTT.